This T cell receptor beta chain was retrieved from a study of blood T cell repertoires in COVID-19. The data were produced by immunoSEQ multiplex PCR, yet TCRdb's version contains in-frame clones alone and is incomplete. The sample shows some 200,000 clones, 87% of them seen only once. The sequencing sample was made of PBMCs or T cells enriched from blood (not recorded which). This clonotype originated in a woman aged 25 to 39 who had recovered from COVID-19.

The CDR3 protein is CASSPLGGLNTEAFF. CDR3 in DNA: TGTGCCAGCAGCCCCCTGGGAGGGCTAAACACTGAAGCTTTCTTT. The genes are TRBV11-3 and TRBJ1-1; D remains unclear. Trimming stripped 5 bases from V and 2 bases from J, with 15 bases between. The CDR3 has 15 amino acids. The germline V gene encodes CDR1 SGHNT and CDR2 YENEEA.